This T cell receptor beta chain emerged from a study of T cells after yellow fever vaccination. Each CDR3 protein gets one entry after TCRdb re-called the 5' RACE reads with MiXCR. The sample has around 330,000 distinct CDR3 sequences, 3% to 4.5% seen once. In this sample, this clonotype turned up many times. The CDR3 runs 15 residues. V was shortened by 4 bases and J by 4 bases, with 15 bases between the two germline ends. This sequence was found in a man between 18 and 29 years old who received the YFV17D yellow fever vaccine. The sample consisted of PBMCs, taken on the day of the yellow fever booster vaccination. The gene calls are TRBV23-1 and TRBJ2-3; D not resolved. TRBV23-1 is sorted into the ORF group, with uncertain function. This CDR3 reads CASSPWGFNADTQYF. Here the CDR3 DNA reads TGCGCCAGCAGTCCATGGGGATTTAATGCAGATACGCAGTATTTT.